The clone carrying this T cell receptor (beta chain) appeared many times. Per germline, CDR1 MNHEY and CDR2 SVGEGT. The CDR3 spans 13 residues. Trimming took off 6 bases at V and 6 bases at J, with 12 bases between the two ends. These data are taken from a study of spatial heterogeneity in lung cancer. TCRdb redid the calling of the 5' RACE reads with MiXCR, one entry per CDR3 protein. The sample holds roughly 49,000 distinct CDR3 sequences; more than 6.5% are singletons and the top ten take around 2.6%. Specified time point: sample taken at primary tumor resection. From tumor, nontumor lung or frozen PBMC, whole RNA was taken unsorted for sequencing.

The sequence was collected from a female donor with early-stage non-small cell lung cancer. This sample comprised PBMCs, obtained at surgery. V is TRBV6-2 or TRBV6-3 and J is TRBJ2-1; no definite D call. The CDR3 protein is CASRAVVPNEQFF. The CDR3 DNA reads as TGTGCCAGCAGAGCCGTGGTTCCCAATGAGCAGTTCTTC.